A single sample gave rise to the 9 T cell receptor beta chains below, sequenced in a study of CD8+CD57+ T cells in acquired aplastic anemia. An expansion of CD8+CD57+ cells by flow cytometry had been shown in patients chosen for sequencing. The study profiled TCR beta VDJ and CDR3 using genomic DNA as template. A single record per CDR3 protein comes from TCRdb applying MiXCR to the reads. The repertoire holds approximately 190,000 distinct CDR3 sequences, with roughly half as singletons. The sequenced sample consisted of sorted CD4+, CD8+, or CD8+CD57+ T cells (not recorded which) from PBMCs. The source is a human donor with aplastic anemia.

This clonotype has a count of ten or more. This CDR3 is CASSELDRTPGEQYF. CDR3 DNA: TGTGCCAGCAGTGAATTAGACAGAACTCCTGGCGAGCAGTACTTC. The rearrangement links TRBV6-1 to TRBJ2-7; tentatively, D is TRBD1 (5 bases). V was trimmed by 2 bases and J by 6 bases, leaving 17 bases between them. The germline V gene has CDR1 MNHNS and CDR2 SASEGT. This CDR3 contains 15 residues.

The CDR3 nucleotides read TGTGCCAGCAGTGAGGGGCGGATTAATGAAAAACTGTTTTTT. It specifies CASSEGRINEKLFF. The chain uses TRBV2 and TRBJ1-4; the D gene is possibly TRBD1 (5 bases). The ends were cut back, 3 bases at V and 4 bases at J, with 9 bases in the middle. The CDR3 has 14 residues. Germline values: CDR1 SNHLY, CDR2 FYNNEI.

The genes are TRBV7-9 and TRBJ1-2, with D unresolved. The V and J ends lost 1 base and 3 bases respectively, with 6 bases between them. The CDR3 sequence is 13 residues long. Germline V gives CDR1 SEHNR, CDR2 FQNEAQ (reference sequence). In nucleotides, the CDR3 is TGTGCCAGCAGCTTAGATTATGACTATGGCTACACCTTC. Translated, it gives CASSLDYDYGYTF. The whole variable domain, remainder taken from reference TRBV7-9 and TRBJ1-2, is DTGVSQNPRHKITKRGQNVTFRCDPISEHNRLYWYRQTLGQGPEFLTYFQNEAQLEKSRLLSDRFSAERPKGSFSTLEIQRTEQGDSAMYLCASSLDYDYGYTFGSGTRLTVV.

In its sample, this clonotype was seen many times. This chain connects TRBV20-1 to TRBJ1-1, with D possibly matching TRBD1 (5 bases). V lost 3 bases to trimming and J lost 4 bases, with 12 bases between them. The CDR3 loop spans 13 amino acids. Germline CDR1 DFQATT, CDR2 SNEGSKA (reference sequence). This chain's CDR3 is CSAREGALTEAFF. The CDR3 DNA reads TGCAGTGCTAGGGAAGGGGCGCTCACTGAAGCTTTCTTT.

CDR3 sequence reads: CATSREMSGVAAETQYF. In DNA form, the CDR3 reads TGTGCCACCAGCAGGGAAATGAGCGGGGTGGCGGCGGAGACCCAGTACTTC. This chain uses TRBV15 with TRBJ2-5, with 7 bases identical to TRBD2. This CDR3 region has 17 residues. V shed 3 bases and J 5 bases; nucleotides not matched to a gene: 15. CDR1 is LNHNV and CDR2 is YYDKDF in the germline V gene (reference sequence).

This clonotype was counted ten times or more. V is TRBV29-1 and J is TRBJ1-1; possibly TRBD1 for D (5 bases). V was clipped by 7 bases and J by 3 bases, with 15 bases between them. Germline V gives CDR1 SQVTM, CDR2 ANQGSEA. The CDR3 extends over 13 amino acids. The CDR3 here is CSATGRGYTEAFF. CDR3 bases: TGCAGCGCTACGGGACGAGGGTACACTGAAGCTTTCTTT.

As concerns this clonotype: Relative to the germline gene, one junction end is altered; a read error may explain this. This rearrangement joins TRBV19 to TRBJ2-1; D is perhaps TRBD1 (6 bases). This CDR3 region has 16 residues. Germline-derived CDR1 and CDR2 are LNHDA and SQIVND (reference sequence). The CDR3 spells CASTGSGARSYNEQFF. The CDR3 DNA reads as TGCGCCAGCACTGGATCAGGGGCGAGGTCCTACAATGAGCAGTTCTTC.

The chain's CDR3 is CATSDQNPDTQYF. CDR3 nucleotides: TGTGCCACCAGTGACCAGAACCCGGATACGCAGTATTTT. V gene TRBV24-1 combines with J gene TRBJ2-3; D is uncertain. In germline, CDR1 is KGHDR, CDR2 SFDVKD. V lost 4 bases, J lost 6 bases, and 10 bases lay in between. This CDR3 is built from 13 residues.

V is TRBV7-9 and J is TRBJ2-7; tentatively, D is TRBD2 (7 bases). Germline lookup yields CDR1 SEHNR and CDR2 FQNEAQ (reference sequence). The length of the CDR3 is 15 residues. V lost 5 bases to trimming and J lost 0 bases, with 14 bases between them. In DNA form, the CDR3 reads TGTGCCAGCAGCCCGGGGGGCGCGAGCTCCTACGAGCAGTACTTC. Translated: CASSPGGASSYEQYF.